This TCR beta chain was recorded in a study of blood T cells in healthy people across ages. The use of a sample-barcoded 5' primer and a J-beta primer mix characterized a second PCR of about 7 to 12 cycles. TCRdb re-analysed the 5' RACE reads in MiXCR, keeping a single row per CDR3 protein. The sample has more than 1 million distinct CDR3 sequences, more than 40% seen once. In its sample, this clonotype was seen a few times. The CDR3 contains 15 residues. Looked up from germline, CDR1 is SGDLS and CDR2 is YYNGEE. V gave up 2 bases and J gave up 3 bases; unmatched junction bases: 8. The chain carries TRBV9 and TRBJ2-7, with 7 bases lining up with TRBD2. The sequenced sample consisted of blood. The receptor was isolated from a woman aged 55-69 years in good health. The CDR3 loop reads CASSVSWWEGYEQYF. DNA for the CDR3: TGTGCCAGCAGCGTGAGTTGGTGGGAGGGCTACGAGCAGTACTTC. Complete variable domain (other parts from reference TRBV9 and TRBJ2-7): DSGVTQTPKHLITATGQRVTLRCSPRSGDLSVYWYQQSLDQGLQFLIQYYNGEERAKGNILERFSAQQFPDLHSELNLSSLELGDSALYFCASSVSWWEGYEQYFGPGTRLTVT.